Given below is one T cell receptor (beta chain) in context. Its antigen remains undetermined. Base qualities were left out, and no much larger clone turns up one base away. Libraries were made using PCR. These reads were obtained on an Illumina HiSeq 2500. TCR libraries were prepared with molecular barcoding, using unique molecular identifiers to normalize TCRbeta repertoire quantification. TCRdb ran its own pipeline on the public reads, namely fastp trimming at Q25 and MiXCR clone calling, and kept in-frame beta chains. Identical CDR3 protein sequences are pooled into one entry, listed with their most common genes and DNA. The sample table shows 360,000 or so distinct CDR3 sequences, and roughly 20% are seen once. Of the sample, around 4% falls within the top ten clones. This entry belongs to a study of T-cell reconstitution after alpha-beta-depleted transplantation in children (dated by TCRdb to between 2015 and 2016). In terms of the full investigation: Using TCR repertoire profiling, the study quantitatively followed how T-cell immune reconstitution unfolded in children after TCRalphabeta/CD19-depleted allogeneic hematopoietic cell transplantation.

CDR1 and CDR2, per the germline V gene, are MGHRA and YSYEKL. The CDR3 sequence holds 17 residues, the cysteine and phenylalanine included. The only DNA kept is the CDR3, 51 bases in frame from the first base. V is cut by 1 base and J by 3 bases, and the space between the germline ends is 18 bases. This clonotype originated in a human donor who donated a stem cell graft to a child with acute myeloid leukemia. The chain is encoded by TRBV4-1 joined to TRBJ2-5; the D gene is perhaps TRBD2, on 5 matching bases. The sample here was PBMCs from the stem cell graft donor, taken from the stem cell graft. The nucleotides read TGCGCCAGCAGCCAAGGCCTTCAGCGGTACGATAAAGAGACCCAGTACTTC. Its translation is CASSQGLQRYDKETQYF.